The 3 T cell receptor beta chains presented below share a single source sample, sequenced in a study of cytomegalovirus exposure and HLA in healthy donors. Profiled with immunoSEQ multiplex PCR; TCRdb holds only in-frame clones, not every one. The data contain under 95,000 clones, approximately 95% of them singletons. Sequencing was performed on PBMCs. The receptors shown here come from a woman between 18 and 29 years old in good health and CMV-seronegative.

Written as DNA, the CDR3 is TGTGCCAGCAGTCAGGGGAACTCTGGAAACACCATATATTTT. This translates into CASSQGNSGNTIYF. The V call is TRBV6-1, the J call TRBJ1-3; D possibly corresponds to TRBD1 (6 bases). V was shortened by 5 bases and J by 0 bases, with 8 bases between the two germline ends. The length of the CDR3 is 14 residues. Germline loops: CDR1 MNHNS, CDR2 SASEGT.

This clone was counted a single time. The rearrangement uses TRBV9 and TRBJ2-7, with D possibly matching TRBD1 (5 bases). The V gene's germline CDR1 is SGDLS and CDR2 YYNGEE. V lost 4 bases, J lost 5 bases, and 16 bases lay in between. The CDR3 sequence is 14 residues long. Here the CDR3 reads CASSIADSLHEQYF. The CDR3 DNA reads as TGTGCCAGCAGCATTGCTGACAGTCTTCACGAGCAGTACTTC.

The CDR3 is CASSVDPRGGKETQYF. The CDR3 DNA reads TGTGCCAGCAGCGTAGACCCGCGGGGGGGGAAAGAGACCCAGTACTTC. V gene TRBV9 combines with J gene TRBJ2-5; 9 positions match TRBD2. This CDR3 region has 16 residues. After removal of 0 bases from V and 3 bases from J, the junction contained 6 bases not matched to a gene. The V gene's germline CDR1 is SGDLS and CDR2 YYNGEE.